These 5 T cell receptor beta chains came from one sample sequenced in a study of Ad26.COV2.S vaccination and SARS-CoV-2 variants. Using immunoSEQ multiplex PCR, the repertoire was profiled, and TCRdb retains in-frame clones only, with some absent. The sample consists of a few hundred thousand clones, 80% to 95% of them appearing once. Described treatment: some 20 received Ad26.COV2.S at low or high dose, single or two shots; several received placebo; per-sample allocation not given. Following the first vaccine or placebo injection, samples were taken on day 63. This sample comprised peripheral blood, obtained in a trial of Ad26.COV2.S vaccine versus placebo. The receptors stem from a person aged 18-60 years who received the Ad26.COV2.S COVID-19 vaccine or a placebo.

The V and J genes are TRBV7-3 and TRBJ2-2; 10 positions agree with TRBD2. CDR3 size: 19 residues. Germline CDR1 and CDR2: SGHTA and FQGTGA. V trimming: 5 bases; J trimming: 1 base; junction bases outside the gene matches: 13. This chain's CDR3 is CASSKSPLAGLGNTGELFF. For the CDR3, the DNA is TGTGCCAGCAGCAAAAGTCCACTAGCGGGACTAGGGAACACCGGGGAGCTGTTTTTT.

The chain has TRBV27 and TRBJ2-3; a weak D match, TRBD1 (6 bases). Between the trimmed V and J ends, which lost 5 bases and 0 bases, there was a span of 9 bases. Per the germline V gene, CDR1 is MNHEY and CDR2 is SMNVEV (reference sequence). CDR3 length: 14 amino acids. The CDR3 nucleotides are TGTGCCAGCAGTCGACAGGTTAGCACAGATACGCAGTATTTT. This encodes CASSRQVSTDTQYF.

The chain employs TRBV5-1 and TRBJ2-3; TRBD1 matches at 8 bases. The J segment lost 4 bases and the V segment lost 4 bases, leaving 5 bases of the junction unmatched. The CDR3 is 14 residues long. Germline CDR1 reads SGHRS; CDR2 reads YFSETQ. The CDR3 protein is CASSTRQGSDTQYF. The CDR3, as DNA: TGCGCCAGCAGCACCAGACAGGGGTCAGATACGCAGTATTTT.

This rearrangement joins TRBV6-2 or TRBV6-3 to TRBJ2-4, with 8 bases fitting TRBD1. The germline CDR1 and CDR2 sequences are MNHEY and SVGEGT. The CDR3 sequence is 13 residues long. Trimming removed 6 bases from V and 4 bases from J; junction bases left unmatched: 2. The CDR3 region has the DNA TGTGCCAGCAGCCGGACAGGGAAAAACATTCAGTACTTC. Residues: CASSRTGKNIQYF.

The CDR3 region has the DNA TGTGCCAGCAGCCTGACAAGCATGAACACTGAAGCTTTCTTT. It translates to CASSLTSMNTEAFF. This rearrangement joins TRBV21-1 to TRBJ1-1; the table's D call, TRBD1, was not checked against the DNA. TRBV21-1 is termed a pseudogene. The CDR3 consists of 14 residues.